A selection of T cell receptor beta chains follows, all from one sample in a study of blood T cell repertoires in COVID-19. Libraries were prepared by immunoSEQ multiplex PCR; TCRdb keeps only in-frame clonotypes and omits some of them. The sample carries 27,000 or so clones, approximately 83% recorded once. Material for sequencing was peripheral blood. All receptors come from a man aged 65 to 79 with acute or convalescent COVID-19. The CDR3 runs from the conserved cysteine through the conserved F or W. A D gene is named only where the DNA matches it firmly. Rows may omit the clone size; those that give it use once, few, many or a size class.

>NA|NA|TRBV27|TRBJ2-7
TGTGCCAGCAGTTTAGGCAGGGGCGAGCAGTACTTC
CASSLGRGEQYF
>NA|NA|TRBV5-1|TRBJ1-2
TGCGCCAGCAGCACCGAGGCGGGTTTCTATGGCTACACCTTC
CASSTEAGFYGYTF
>TRBD2|once|TRBV5-1|TRBJ2-5
TGCGCCAGCAGCCCGGGACTAGCGGGGGAGGCAGAGACCCAGTACTTC
CASSPGLAGEAETQYF
>TRBD1|NA|TRBV10-3|TRBJ2-2
TGTGCCATCAGTGAGTCCCGGGACAGGGCAGCCGGGGAGCTGTTTTTT
CAISESRDRAAGELFF
>TRBD2|once|TRBV6-2/TRBV6-3|TRBJ2-1
TGTGCCAGCAGTTCAGGACTAGCGGGAGGGGGATACAATGAGCAGTTCTTC
CASSSGLAGGGYNEQFF
>TRBD1|NA|TRBV7-9|TRBJ1-5
TGTGCCAGCAGCACCTGGACAGGTAAAGGCAATCAGCCCCAGCATTTT
CASSTWTGKGNQPQHF
>NA|NA|TRBV28|TRBJ1-3
TGTGCCAGCAGCCGGGGGGGGTTGCGAAACACCATATATTTT
CASSRGGLRNTIYF
>NA|few|TRBV27|TRBJ2-5
TGTGCCAGCAGTTTATCCCCGGGGGAGACCCAGTACTTC
CASSLSPGETQYF
>TRBD2|NA|TRBV4-3|TRBJ2-7
TGCGCCAGCAGCCAAGAGGACGGGGGGTACGAGCAGTACTTC
CASSQEDGGYEQYF
>TRBD1|once|TRBV10-2|TRBJ1-5
TGCGCCAGCAGTGAACAGGGGCTCGAGCCCCAGCATTTT
CASSEQGLEPQHF